This TCR beta chain was identified in a study of blood T cell repertoires in COVID-19. Study-wide context: Whether acute or convalescent, the COVID-19 samples came from the United States, Italy and Spain. Nucleic acid was either cDNA or gDNA, and it came from T cells, B-cell-depleted T cells, or PBMCs.

The V gene lost 6 bases and the J gene lost 7 bases, with 15 bases spanning the gap. Germline V gene lookup returns CDR1 LNHDA and CDR2 SQIVND (reference sequence). The CDR3 is 14 residues long. Clones were sequenced by immunoSEQ multiplex PCR, and TCRdb holds only the in-frame ones, with some missing. The sample yields about 180,000 clones, about four fifths seen once. Seattle's enrolled individuals joined amid active infection and were then monitored longitudinally. This clonotype was obtained from a woman in her seventies with COVID-19, enrolled during active disease. The specimen was peripheral blood. V usage is TRBV19 and J usage is TRBJ1-4; TRBD1 might be the D (5 bases). Written as DNA, the CDR3 is TGTGCCAGTAGCGACAGACCGATACTTGAAAAACTGTTTTTT. Translation: CASSDRPILEKLFF.